The rows below give T cell receptor beta chains drawn from one sample of a study of beta chain features in type 1 diabetes. This table comes from immunoSEQ multiplex PCR, and its TCRdb copy is limited to in-frame clones, with some not included. This table has about 340,000 clones, around 9.3% appearing once. The source material was central memory CD4+ T cells from blood. These TCRs come from a man aged 30-40 years with type 1 diabetes. Each CDR3 is given with its conserved first and last residue. D genes are given only for firm matches. Expanded clones get a size class; other rows say once, few or many, or leave the size out.

j_gene,v_gene,d_gene,abundance,CDR3aa,CDR3nt
TRBJ1-5,TRBV2,TRBD1,-,CASSVGTGLQPQHF,TGTGCCAGCAGTGTAGGGACAGGGCTTCAGCCCCAGCATTTT
TRBJ2-5,TRBV4-3,-,-,CASSQDAGQETQYF,TGCGCCAGCAGCCAAGATGCGGGACAAGAGACCCAGTACTTC
TRBJ1-1,TRBV9,TRBD1,few,CASSSQTGANTEAFF,TGTGCCAGCAGCTCCCAGACAGGGGCGAACACTGAAGCTTTCTTT
TRBJ1-2,TRBV5-1,-,-,CASSLKGSYGYTF,TGCGCCAGCAGCTTGAAGGGCAGCTATGGCTACACCTTC
TRBJ2-5,TRBV5-1,TRBD2,few,CASSLSSGVRETQYF,TGCGCCAGCAGCTTATCCAGCGGGGTGCGAGAGACCCAGTACTTC
TRBJ1-5,TRBV10-2,-,-,CASSERAQPQHF,TGCGCCAGCAGTGAGCGGGCTCAGCCCCAGCATTTT
TRBJ1-1,TRBV6-5,-,-,CASSSRDFEAFF,TGTGCCAGCAGTTCCCGGGACTTCGAAGCTTTCTTT
TRBJ1-5,TRBV4-1,TRBD1,few,CASSSTGDSNQPQHF,TGCGCCAGCAGCTCAACAGGGGATAGCAATCAGCCCCAGCATTTT
TRBJ2-2,TRBV9,TRBD2,-,CASSPRLAGVVTGELFF,TGTGCCAGCAGCCCCCGTTTAGCGGGGGTCGTAACCGGGGAGCTGTTTTTT
TRBJ1-1,TRBV30,-,-,CAWNFYGGRTEAFF,TGTGCCTGGAACTTCTACGGGGGGCGAACTGAAGCTTTCTTT
TRBJ1-2,TRBV21-1,-,few,CASRGSCYTF,TGTGCCAGCAGAGGGAGCTGCTACACCTTC
TRBJ2-5,TRBV7-9,-,-,CASSFNGKTQYF,TGTGCCAGCAGCTTCAATGGGAAGACCCAGTACTTC
TRBJ2-7,TRBV6-1,-,-,CASSEVHLASTSYEQYF,TGTGCCAGCAGTGAAGTCCACCTTGCCTCGACCTCCTACGAGCAGTACTTC
TRBJ2-4,TRBV23-1,-,-,CASTSSGTLRGNIQYF,TGCGCCAGCACCTCCTCCGGCACCTTAAGGGGAAACATTCAGTACTTC
TRBJ2-5,TRBV5-1,TRBD2,-,CASKSRLAGVETQYF,TGCGCCAGCAAATCTCGACTAGCGGGGGTAGAGACCCAGTACTTC
TRBJ2-1,TRBV7-2,-,few,CASSLLAGGGNYNEQFF,TGTGCCAGCAGCTTATTAGCAGGAGGGGGCAACTACAATGAGCAGTTCTTC
TRBJ2-1,TRBV7-2,TRBD2,few,CASSFSRGSYNEQFF,TGTGCCAGCAGCTTCTCGCGGGGGTCATACAATGAGCAGTTCTTC
TRBJ1-5,TRBV21-1,-,-,CASSKARGISYQPQHF,TGTGCCAGCAGCAAAGCGCGGGGCATCAGTTATCAGCCCCAGCATTTT
TRBJ1-2,TRBV9,-,few,CASEGGANYGYTF,TGTGCCAGCGAGGGAGGGGCAAATTATGGCTACACCTTC
TRBJ2-7,TRBV28,-,few,CASRAISGGYEQYF,TGTGCCAGCCGCGCTATATCGGGCGGCTACGAGCAGTACTTC
TRBJ1-2,TRBV6-4,TRBD1,few,CASSPRTGVNYGYTF,TGTGCCAGCAGCCCTAGGACAGGGGTTAACTATGGCTACACCTTC
TRBJ1-1,TRBV10-2,-,-,CASRPGLAYTEAFF,TGCGCCAGCAGGCCCGGCCTGGCGTACACTGAAGCTTTCTTT
TRBJ1-2,TRBV5-6,-,few,CASSLTLFSNYGYTF,TGTGCCAGCAGTCTGACGCTATTCTCTAACTATGGCTACACCTTC
TRBJ2-1,TRBV9,-,-,CASSPDSYYNEQFF,TGTGCCAGCAGCCCGGACAGTTACTACAATGAGCAGTTCTTC
TRBJ2-5,TRBV2,-,-,CASRTSWRAETQYF,TGTGCCAGCAGGACCTCCTGGCGGGCAGAGACCCAGTACTTC
TRBJ1-1,TRBV7-2,-,-,CASQPAWVGTEAFF,TGTGCCAGCCAGCCTGCCTGGGTCGGCACTGAAGCTTTCTTT
TRBJ2-1,TRBV6-5,-,-,CASSKGREQFF,TGTGCCAGCAGCAAAGGACGTGAGCAGTTCTTC
TRBJ1-2,TRBV25-1,-,few,CASTQRDGGTSMVGYTF,TGTGCCAGCACCCAGAGGGACGGTGGGACATCTATGGTTGGCTACACCTTC
TRBJ2-5,TRBV10-3,TRBD1,few,CASRDREETQYF,TGTGCCAGCCGGGACAGGGAAGAGACCCAGTACTTC
TRBJ2-1,TRBV7-2,-,-,CASSRQAGLPYNEQFF,TGTGCCAGCAGCCGCCAGGCAGGGTTGCCCTACAATGAGCAGTTCTTC
TRBJ1-2,TRBV5-6,-,many,CASSVRTDANYGYTF,TGTGCCAGCAGCGTGAGGACGGACGCTAACTATGGCTACACCTTC
TRBJ2-5,TRBV27,TRBD2,few,CASASGLAGVETQYF,TGTGCCAGCGCCTCGGGGCTAGCGGGGGTGGAGACCCAGTACTTC
TRBJ2-7,TRBV29-1,TRBD1,-,CSVVGQGMHEQYF,TGCAGCGTTGTGGGACAGGGAATGCACGAGCAGTACTTC
TRBJ1-4,TRBV7-9,TRBD1,few,CASSPGTGVTNEKLFF,TGTGCCAGCAGCCCCGGGACAGGGGTTACTAATGAAAAACTGTTTTTT
TRBJ2-7,TRBV29-1,TRBD1,-,CSVSPGGSYEQYF,TGCAGCGTTTCCCCAGGGGGCTCCTACGAGCAGTACTTC
TRBJ1-5,TRBV30,-,-,CAWSVLTPHQPQHF,TGTGCCTGGAGTGTACTTACCCCCCATCAGCCCCAGCATTTT
TRBJ2-1,TRBV19,-,few,CASSTNRDNRGEQFF,TGTGCCAGTAGTACAAACCGGGACAATAGGGGGGAGCAGTTCTTC
TRBJ2-3,TRBV6-5,TRBD2,-,CASSGGISTDTQYF,TGTGCCAGCAGCGGGGGGATTAGCACAGATACGCAGTATTTT
TRBJ2-2,TRBV6-5,-,once,CASIATNTGELFF,TGTGCCAGCATTGCCACGAACACCGGGGAGCTGTTTTTT
TRBJ1-2,TRBV7-9,TRBD1,-,CASSLHLGQNYGYTF,TGTGCCAGCAGCCTCCACTTGGGACAGAACTATGGCTACACCTTC